The clone carrying this TCR beta chain was counted only a few times. As it was prepared, the TCRbeta library received unique molecular identifiers. Using its own MiXCR run on the PCR reads, TCRdb lists one record per CDR3 protein. The table records roughly 500,000 distinct CDR3 sequences, roughly 33% of them present only once. This record comes from a study of T-cell reconstitution after alpha-beta-depleted transplantation in children. V was trimmed by 6 bases and J by 1 base, leaving 17 bases between them. This CDR3 is 16 amino acids long. The germline CDR1 and CDR2 sequences are SGHRS and YFSETQ. The sequence came from a human donor who donated a stem cell graft to a child with aplastic anemia. The V gene is TRBV5-1, the J gene TRBJ2-1, with D tentatively TRBD2 (6 bases). Material: PBMCs from the stem cell graft donor, obtained from the stem cell graft. In DNA, the CDR3 is TGCGCCAGCAACTCCGGAGGTCGGGAGTCCTACAATGAGCAGTTCTTC. The encoded protein is CASNSGGRESYNEQFF.